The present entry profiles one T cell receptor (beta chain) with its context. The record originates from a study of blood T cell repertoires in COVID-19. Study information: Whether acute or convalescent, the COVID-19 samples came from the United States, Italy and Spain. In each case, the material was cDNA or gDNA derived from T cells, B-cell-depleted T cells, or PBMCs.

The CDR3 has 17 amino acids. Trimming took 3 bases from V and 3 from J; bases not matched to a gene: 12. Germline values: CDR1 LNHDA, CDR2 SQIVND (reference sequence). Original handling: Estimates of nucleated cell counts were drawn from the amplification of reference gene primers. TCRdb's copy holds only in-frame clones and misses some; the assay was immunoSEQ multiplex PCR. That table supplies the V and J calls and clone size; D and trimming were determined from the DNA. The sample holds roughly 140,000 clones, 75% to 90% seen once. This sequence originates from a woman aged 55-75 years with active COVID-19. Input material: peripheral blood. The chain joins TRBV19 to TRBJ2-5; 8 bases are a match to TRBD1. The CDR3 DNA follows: TGTGCCAGTAGTATGAGGACAGGGCGATTAAGTAAAGAGACCCAGTACTTC. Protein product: CASSMRTGRLSKETQYF.